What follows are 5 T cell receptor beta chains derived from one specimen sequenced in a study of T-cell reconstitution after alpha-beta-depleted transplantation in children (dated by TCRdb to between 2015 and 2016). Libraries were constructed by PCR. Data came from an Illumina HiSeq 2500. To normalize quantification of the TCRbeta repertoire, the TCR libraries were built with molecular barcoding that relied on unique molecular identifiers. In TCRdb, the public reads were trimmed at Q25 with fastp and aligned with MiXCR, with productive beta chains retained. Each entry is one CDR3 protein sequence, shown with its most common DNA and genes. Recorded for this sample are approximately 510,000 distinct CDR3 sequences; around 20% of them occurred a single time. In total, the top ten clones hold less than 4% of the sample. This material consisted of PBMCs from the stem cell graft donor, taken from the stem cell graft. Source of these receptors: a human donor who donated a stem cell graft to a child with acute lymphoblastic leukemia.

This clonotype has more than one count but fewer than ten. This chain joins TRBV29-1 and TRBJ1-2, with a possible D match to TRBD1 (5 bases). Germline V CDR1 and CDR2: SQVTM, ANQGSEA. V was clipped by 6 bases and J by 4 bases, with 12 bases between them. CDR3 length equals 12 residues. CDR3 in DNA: TGCAGCGTGCCGGGACCGTCCTATGGCTACACCTTC. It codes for CSVPGPSYGYTF.

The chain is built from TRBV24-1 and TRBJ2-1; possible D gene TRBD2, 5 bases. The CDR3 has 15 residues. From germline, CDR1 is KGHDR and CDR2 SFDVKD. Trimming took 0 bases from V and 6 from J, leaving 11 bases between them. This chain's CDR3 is CATSDLTSDRNEQFF. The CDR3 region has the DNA TGTGCCACCAGTGATTTGACTAGTGATCGCAATGAGCAGTTCTTC.

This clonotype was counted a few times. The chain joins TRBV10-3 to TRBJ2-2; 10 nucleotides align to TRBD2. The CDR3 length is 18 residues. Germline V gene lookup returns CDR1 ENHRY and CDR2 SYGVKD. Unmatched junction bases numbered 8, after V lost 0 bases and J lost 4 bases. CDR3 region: CAISESEAGGFGTGELFF. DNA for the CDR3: TGTGCCATCAGTGAGTCCGAAGCGGGAGGGTTCGGCACCGGGGAGCTGTTTTTT.

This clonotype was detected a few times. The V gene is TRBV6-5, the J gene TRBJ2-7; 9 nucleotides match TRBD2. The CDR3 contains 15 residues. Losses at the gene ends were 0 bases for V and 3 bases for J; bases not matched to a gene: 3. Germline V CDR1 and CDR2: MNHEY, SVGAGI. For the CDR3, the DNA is TGTGCCAGCAGTTACTCCCCTAGCGGGATCTACGAGCAGTACTTC. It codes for CASSYSPSGIYEQYF.

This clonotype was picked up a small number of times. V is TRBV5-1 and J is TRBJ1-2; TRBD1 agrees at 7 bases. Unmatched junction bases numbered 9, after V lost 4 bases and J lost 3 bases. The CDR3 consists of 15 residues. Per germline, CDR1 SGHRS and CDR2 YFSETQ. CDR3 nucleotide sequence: TGCGCCAGCAGCAACACGCTCGGACAGGACTATGGCTACACCTTC. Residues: CASSNTLGQDYGYTF.